This T cell receptor beta chain was recorded in a study of technical replicates of blood from several donors. Sequenced by immunoSEQ multiplex PCR; TCRdb stores in-frame clones only, minus some. This table holds about 66,000 clones, about nine tenths found once. From germline, CDR1 is MNHEY and CDR2 SMNVEV (reference sequence). The CDR3 contains 15 residues. The V end was cut by 3 bases, the J end by 1 base, with 12 bases between. The chain recombines TRBV27 with TRBJ1-2, with a possible D match to TRBD1 (5 bases). This TCR came from a human donor in good health. Some clones in this sample may be carry-over from other donors' samples. Sequencing was done on a sample of PBMCs. The CDR3 region has the DNA TGTGCCAGCAGTTTTAGCAGGGCAGATAACTATGGCTACACCTTC. Residues: CASSFSRADNYGYTF.